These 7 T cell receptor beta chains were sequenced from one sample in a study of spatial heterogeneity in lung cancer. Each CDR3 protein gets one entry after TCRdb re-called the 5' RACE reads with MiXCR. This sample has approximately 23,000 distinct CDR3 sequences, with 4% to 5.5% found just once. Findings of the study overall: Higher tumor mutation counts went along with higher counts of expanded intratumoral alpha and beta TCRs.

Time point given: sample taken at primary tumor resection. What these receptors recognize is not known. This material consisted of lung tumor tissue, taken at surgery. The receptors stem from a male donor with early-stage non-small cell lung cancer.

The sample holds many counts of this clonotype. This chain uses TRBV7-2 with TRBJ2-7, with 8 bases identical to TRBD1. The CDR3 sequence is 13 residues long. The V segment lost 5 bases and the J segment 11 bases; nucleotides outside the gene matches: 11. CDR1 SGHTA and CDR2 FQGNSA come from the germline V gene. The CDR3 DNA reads TGTGCCAGCAGCCTTCAAATTTCGGGACAGGAGTACTTC. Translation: CASSLQISGQEYF.

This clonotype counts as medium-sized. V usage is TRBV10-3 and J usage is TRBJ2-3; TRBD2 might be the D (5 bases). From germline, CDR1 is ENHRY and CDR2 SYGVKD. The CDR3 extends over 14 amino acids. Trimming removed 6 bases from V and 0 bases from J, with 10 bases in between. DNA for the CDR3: TGTGCCATCAGGAGTCCGGGGAGCACAGATACGCAGTATTTT. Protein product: CAIRSPGSTDTQYF.

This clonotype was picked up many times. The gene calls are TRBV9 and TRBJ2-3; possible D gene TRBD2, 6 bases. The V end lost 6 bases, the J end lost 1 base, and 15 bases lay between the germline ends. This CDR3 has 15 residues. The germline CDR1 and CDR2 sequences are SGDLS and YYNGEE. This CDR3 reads CASTRGLLGTDTQYF. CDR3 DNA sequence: TGTGCCAGCACGAGAGGACTACTCGGCACAGATACGCAGTATTTT.

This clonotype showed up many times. The CDR3 coding sequence is TGTGCCAGCAGCTTAAGAGAGCATGGAGGGGCCAATGAAAAACTGTTTTTT. Its translation is CASSLREHGGANEKLFF. The V gene is TRBV7-2, the J gene TRBJ1-4, with D perhaps TRBD1 (5 bases). CDR3 size: 17 residues. Trimming stripped 2 bases from V and 5 bases from J, with 18 bases between. Germline V gene lookup returns CDR1 SGHTA and CDR2 FQGNSA.

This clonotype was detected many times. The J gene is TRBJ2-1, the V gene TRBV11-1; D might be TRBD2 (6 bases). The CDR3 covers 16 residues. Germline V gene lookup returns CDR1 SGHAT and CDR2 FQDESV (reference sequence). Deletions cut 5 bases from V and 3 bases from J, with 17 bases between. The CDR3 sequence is CASSPGGAGFYNEQFF. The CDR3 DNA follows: TGTGCCAGCAGCCCCGGCGGGGCGGGCTTCTACAATGAGCAGTTCTTC.

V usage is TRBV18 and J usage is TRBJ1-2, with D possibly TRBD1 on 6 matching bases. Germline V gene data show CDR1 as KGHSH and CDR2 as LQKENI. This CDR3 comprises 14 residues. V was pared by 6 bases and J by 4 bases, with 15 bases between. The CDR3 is CASSPRQESYGYTF. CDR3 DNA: TGTGCCAGCTCCCCCCGACAGGAATCCTATGGCTACACCTTC.

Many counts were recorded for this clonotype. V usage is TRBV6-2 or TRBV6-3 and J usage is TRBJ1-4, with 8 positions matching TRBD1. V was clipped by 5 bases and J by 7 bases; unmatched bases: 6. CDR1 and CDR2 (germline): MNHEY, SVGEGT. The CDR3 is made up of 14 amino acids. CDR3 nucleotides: TGTGCCAGCAGTCCTCAGGGGGCGCCTGAAAAACTGTTTTTT. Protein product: CASSPQGAPEKLFF.